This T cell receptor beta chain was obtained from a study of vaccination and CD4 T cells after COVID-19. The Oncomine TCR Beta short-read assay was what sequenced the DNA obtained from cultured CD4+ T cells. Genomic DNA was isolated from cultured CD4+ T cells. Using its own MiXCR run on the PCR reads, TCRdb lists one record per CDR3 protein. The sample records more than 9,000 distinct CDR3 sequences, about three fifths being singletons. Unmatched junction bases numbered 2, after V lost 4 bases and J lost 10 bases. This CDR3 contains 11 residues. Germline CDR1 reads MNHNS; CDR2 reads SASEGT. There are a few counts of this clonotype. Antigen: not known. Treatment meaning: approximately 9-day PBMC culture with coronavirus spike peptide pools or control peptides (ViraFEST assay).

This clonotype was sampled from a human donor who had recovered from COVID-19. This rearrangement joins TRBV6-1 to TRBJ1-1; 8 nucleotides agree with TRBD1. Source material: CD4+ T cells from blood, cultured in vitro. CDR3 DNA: TGTGCCAGCAGTGCGGACAGGGTAGCTTTCTTT. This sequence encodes CASSADRVAFF.